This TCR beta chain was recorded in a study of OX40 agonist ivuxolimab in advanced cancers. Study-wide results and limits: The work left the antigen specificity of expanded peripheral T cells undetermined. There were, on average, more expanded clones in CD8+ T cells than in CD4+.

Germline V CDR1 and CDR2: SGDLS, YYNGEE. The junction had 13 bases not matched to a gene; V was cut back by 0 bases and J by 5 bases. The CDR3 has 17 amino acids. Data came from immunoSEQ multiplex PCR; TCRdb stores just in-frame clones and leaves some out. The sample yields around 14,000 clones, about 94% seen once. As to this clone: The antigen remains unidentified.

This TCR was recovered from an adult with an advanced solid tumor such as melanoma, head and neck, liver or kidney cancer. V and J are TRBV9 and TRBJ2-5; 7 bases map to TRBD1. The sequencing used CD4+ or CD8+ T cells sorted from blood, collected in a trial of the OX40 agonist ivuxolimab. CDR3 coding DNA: TGTGCCAGCAGCGTAGGAGAGAAGGGTAGGGGGCTGGAGACCCAGTACTTC. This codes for CASSVGEKGRGLETQYF.